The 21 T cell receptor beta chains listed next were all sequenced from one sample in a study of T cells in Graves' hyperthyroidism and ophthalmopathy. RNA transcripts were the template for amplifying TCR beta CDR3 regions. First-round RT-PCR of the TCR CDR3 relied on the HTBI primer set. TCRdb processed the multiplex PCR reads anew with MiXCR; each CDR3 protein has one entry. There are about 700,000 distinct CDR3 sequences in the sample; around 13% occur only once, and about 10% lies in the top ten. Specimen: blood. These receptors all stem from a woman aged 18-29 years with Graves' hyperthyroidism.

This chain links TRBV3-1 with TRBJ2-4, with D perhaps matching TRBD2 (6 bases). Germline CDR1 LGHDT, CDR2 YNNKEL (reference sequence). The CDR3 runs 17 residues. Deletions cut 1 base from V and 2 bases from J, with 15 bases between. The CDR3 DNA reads TGTGCCAGCAGCCAAGTAATACGGGCGGGGACCAAAAACATTCAGTACTTC. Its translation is CASSQVIRAGTKNIQYF.

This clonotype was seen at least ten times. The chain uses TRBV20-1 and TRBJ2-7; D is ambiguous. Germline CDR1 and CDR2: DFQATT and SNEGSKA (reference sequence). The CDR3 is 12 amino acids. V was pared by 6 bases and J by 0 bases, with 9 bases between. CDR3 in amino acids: CSAAPLSYEQYF. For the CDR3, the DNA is TGCAGTGCCGCGCCTCTCTCCTACGAGCAGTACTTC.

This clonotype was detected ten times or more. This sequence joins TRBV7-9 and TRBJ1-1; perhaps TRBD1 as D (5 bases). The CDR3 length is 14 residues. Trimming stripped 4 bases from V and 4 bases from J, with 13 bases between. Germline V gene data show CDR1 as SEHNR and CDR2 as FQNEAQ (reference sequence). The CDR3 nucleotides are TGTGCCAGCAGCTCTACTCGGGACCCCACTGAAGCTTTCTTT. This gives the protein CASSSTRDPTEAFF.

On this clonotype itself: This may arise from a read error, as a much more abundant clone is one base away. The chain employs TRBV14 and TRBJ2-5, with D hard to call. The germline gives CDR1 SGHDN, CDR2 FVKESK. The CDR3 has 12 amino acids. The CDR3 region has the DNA TGTGTCAGCAGCCAAGCGAGGGAGACCCAGTACTTC. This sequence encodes CVSSQARETQYF.

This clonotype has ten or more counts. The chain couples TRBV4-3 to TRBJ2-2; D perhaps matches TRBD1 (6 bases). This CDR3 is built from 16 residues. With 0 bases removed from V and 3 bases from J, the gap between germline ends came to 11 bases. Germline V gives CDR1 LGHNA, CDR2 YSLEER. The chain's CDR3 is CASSQEGAADTGELFF. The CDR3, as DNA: TGCGCCAGCAGCCAAGAGGGGGCAGCGGACACCGGGGAGCTGTTTTTT.

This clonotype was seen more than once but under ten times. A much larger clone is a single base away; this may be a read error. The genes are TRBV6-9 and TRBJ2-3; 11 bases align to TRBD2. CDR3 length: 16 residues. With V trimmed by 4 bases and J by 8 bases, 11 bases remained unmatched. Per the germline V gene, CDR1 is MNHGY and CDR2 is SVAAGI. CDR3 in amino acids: CASSCTPGTSGGTQYF. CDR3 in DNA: TGTGCCAGCAGTTGCACTCCTGGGACTAGCGGTGGTACGCAGTATTTT.

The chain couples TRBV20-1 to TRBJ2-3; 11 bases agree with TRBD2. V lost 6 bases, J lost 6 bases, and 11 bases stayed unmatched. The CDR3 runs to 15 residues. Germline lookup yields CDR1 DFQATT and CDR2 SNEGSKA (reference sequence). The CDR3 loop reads CSALAGGSLADTQYF. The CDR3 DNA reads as TGCAGTGCCCTAGCGGGAGGTTCCTTGGCGGATACGCAGTATTTT.

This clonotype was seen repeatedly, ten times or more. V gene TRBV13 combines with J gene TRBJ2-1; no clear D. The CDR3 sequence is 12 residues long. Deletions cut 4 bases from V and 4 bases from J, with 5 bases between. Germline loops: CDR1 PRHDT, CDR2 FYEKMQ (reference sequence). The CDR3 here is CASSSVYNEQFF. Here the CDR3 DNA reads TGTGCCAGCAGCTCGGTATACAATGAGCAGTTCTTC.

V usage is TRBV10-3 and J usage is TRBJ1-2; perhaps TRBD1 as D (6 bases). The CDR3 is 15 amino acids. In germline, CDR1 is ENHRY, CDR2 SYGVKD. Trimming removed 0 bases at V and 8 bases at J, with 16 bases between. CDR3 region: CAISESGQLLAGYTF. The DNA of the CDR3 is TGTGCCATCAGTGAGTCGGGACAACTATTGGCGGGCTACACCTTC.

In DNA, the CDR3 is TGTGCCACAGGGGGCGGGGACAATCAGCCCCAGCATTTT. It yields the protein CATGGGDNQPQHF. The genes are TRBV12-3 or TRBV12-4 and TRBJ1-5; 8 bases align to TRBD1. V gave up 10 bases and J gave up 3 bases; unmatched junction bases: 5. The CDR3 extends over 13 amino acids.

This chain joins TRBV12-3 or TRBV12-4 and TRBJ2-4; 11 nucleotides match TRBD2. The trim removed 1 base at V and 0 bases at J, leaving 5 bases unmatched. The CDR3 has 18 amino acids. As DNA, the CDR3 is TGTGCCAGCAGTTTAGGACTAGCGGGGTCCCTAGCCAAAAACATTCAGTACTTC. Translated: CASSLGLAGSLAKNIQYF.

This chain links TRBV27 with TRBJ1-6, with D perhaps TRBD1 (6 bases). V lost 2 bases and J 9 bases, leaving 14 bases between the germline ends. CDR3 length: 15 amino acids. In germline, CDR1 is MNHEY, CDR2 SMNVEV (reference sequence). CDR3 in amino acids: CASSLRFQGTSPLHF. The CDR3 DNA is TGTGCCAGCAGTTTAAGGTTTCAGGGGACTTCACCCCTCCACTTT.

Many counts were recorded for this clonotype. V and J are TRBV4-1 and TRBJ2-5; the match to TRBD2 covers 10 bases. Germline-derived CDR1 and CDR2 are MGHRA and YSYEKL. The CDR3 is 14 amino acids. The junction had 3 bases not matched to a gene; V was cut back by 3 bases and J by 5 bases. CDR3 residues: CASSHTSGKETQYF. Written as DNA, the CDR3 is TGCGCCAGCAGCCATACTAGCGGGAAGGAGACCCAGTACTTC.

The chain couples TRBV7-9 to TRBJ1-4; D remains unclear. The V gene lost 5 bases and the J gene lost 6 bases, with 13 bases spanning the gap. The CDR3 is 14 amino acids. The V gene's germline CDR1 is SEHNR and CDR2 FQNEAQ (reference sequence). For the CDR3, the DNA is TGTGCCAGCAGCGGTCGGGAGTCGGATGAAAAACTGTTTTTT. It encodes CASSGRESDEKLFF.

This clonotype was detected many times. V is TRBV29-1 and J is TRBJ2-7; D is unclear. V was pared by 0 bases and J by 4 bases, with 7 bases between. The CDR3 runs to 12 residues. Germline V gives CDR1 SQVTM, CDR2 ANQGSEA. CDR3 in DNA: TGCAGCGTTGAAGACCGGAGTTACGAGCAGTACTTC. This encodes CSVEDRSYEQYF.

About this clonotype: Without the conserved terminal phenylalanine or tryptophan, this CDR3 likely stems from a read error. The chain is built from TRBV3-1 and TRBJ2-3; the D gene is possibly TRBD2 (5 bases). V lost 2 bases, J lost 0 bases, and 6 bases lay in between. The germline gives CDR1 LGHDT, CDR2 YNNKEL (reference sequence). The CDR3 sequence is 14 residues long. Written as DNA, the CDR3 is TGTGCCAGCAGCCAACGGGGTAGCACAGATACGCAGTATCTT. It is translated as CASSQRGSTDTQYL.

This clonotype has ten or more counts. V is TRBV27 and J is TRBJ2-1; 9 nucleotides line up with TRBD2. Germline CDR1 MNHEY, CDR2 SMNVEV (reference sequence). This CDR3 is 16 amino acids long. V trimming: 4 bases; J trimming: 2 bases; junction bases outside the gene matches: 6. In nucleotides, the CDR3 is TGTGCCAGCAGTTCTGGCGGGAGGGCAACCTACAATGAGCAGTTCTTC. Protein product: CASSSGGRATYNEQFF.

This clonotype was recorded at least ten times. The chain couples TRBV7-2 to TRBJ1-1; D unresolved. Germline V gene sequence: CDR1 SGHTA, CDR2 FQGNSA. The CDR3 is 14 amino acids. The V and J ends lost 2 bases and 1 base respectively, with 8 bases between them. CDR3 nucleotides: TGTGCCAGCAGCTTACCCGTTGGGAACACTGAAGCTTTCTTT. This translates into CASSLPVGNTEAFF.

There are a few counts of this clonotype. CDR3 in amino acids: CASSVNGDSYGYTF. In DNA form, the CDR3 reads TGTGCCAGCAGCGTAAACGGGGACTCCTATGGCTACACCTTC. The chain recombines TRBV9 with TRBJ1-2; maybe TRBD1 (5 bases). The CDR3 is 14 residues long. The V gene's germline CDR1 is SGDLS and CDR2 YYNGEE. V was shortened by 1 base and J by 4 bases, with 11 bases between the two germline ends.

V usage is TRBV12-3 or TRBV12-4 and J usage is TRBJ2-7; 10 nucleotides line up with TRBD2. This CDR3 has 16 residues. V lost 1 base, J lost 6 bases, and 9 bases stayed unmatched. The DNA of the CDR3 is TGTGCCAGCAGTTTAGGGACACTAGCGGGATCTATCGAGCAGTACTTC. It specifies CASSLGTLAGSIEQYF.

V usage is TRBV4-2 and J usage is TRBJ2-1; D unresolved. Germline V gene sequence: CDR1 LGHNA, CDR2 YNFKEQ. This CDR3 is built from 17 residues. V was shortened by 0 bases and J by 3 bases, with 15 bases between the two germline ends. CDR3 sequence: CASSQELATSNYNEQFF. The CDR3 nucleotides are TGTGCCAGCAGCCAAGAATTGGCGACTTCTAACTACAATGAGCAGTTCTTC.